This T cell receptor (beta chain) derives from a study of identical twins. This clonotype was recorded many times. Germline V gives CDR1 DFQATT, CDR2 SNEGSKA (reference sequence). After removal of 5 bases from V and 4 bases from J, the junction contained 5 bases not matched to a gene. The length of the CDR3 is 13 residues. Unique molecular identifiers were in the cDNA, with template-switch universal primer binding. One entry per CDR3 protein results from TCRdb running MiXCR on the 5' RACE reads. The profile shows about 150,000 distinct CDR3 sequences, roughly 3.3% of them singletons. The chain couples TRBV20-1 to TRBJ1-1, with 9 bases identical to TRBD1. This TCR came from a man between 18 and 35 years old in good health. Source material: memory T cells sorted from blood. CDR3 in DNA: TGCAGTGCTCAACAGGGGGCAAGCACTGAAGCTTTCTTT. Amino acid sequence: CSAQQGASTEAFF.